Listed below are T cell receptor beta chains from one sample, sequenced in a study of beta chain features in type 1 diabetes. The data were produced by immunoSEQ multiplex PCR, yet TCRdb's version contains in-frame clones alone and is incomplete. There are 350,000 to 400,000 clones in the sample; over 13% occur only once, and 0.019% lies in the top ten. Sample: naive CD4+ T cells from blood. These receptors all stem from a woman aged 18-29 years in good health. CDR3s include the opening cysteine and the closing phenylalanine or tryptophan. The D gene is left open where the match is weak. Clone size appears in some rows only: once, few, many, or a class for an expanded clone.

cdr3_aa	cdr3_nt	j_call	v_call	d_call	clone_size
CASTTGRGTQYF	TGTGCCAGTACGACAGGGAGAGGGACCCAGTACTTC	TRBJ2-5	TRBV19	TRBD1	NA
CASSPVRYEQYF	TGTGCCAGCTCACCAGTCAGGTACGAGCAGTACTTC	TRBJ2-7	TRBV18	NA	NA
CASSIYRYEQYF	TGTGCCAGCAGCATCTATCGCTACGAGCAGTACTTC	TRBJ2-7	TRBV7-2	NA	NA
CASRSQGGLETQYF	TGTGCCAGCAGGTCACAAGGGGGCTTGGAGACCCAGTACTTC	TRBJ2-5	TRBV27	TRBD1	NA
CASSLYRPNAEAFF	TGCGCCAGCAGCTTATACAGGCCCAACGCTGAAGCTTTCTTT	TRBJ1-1	TRBV5-1	NA	NA
CASSPKGPFAGGRETQYF	TGTGCCAGCAGCCCAAAGGGGCCATTTGCGGGAGGCAGGGAGACCCAGTACTTC	TRBJ2-5	TRBV11-3	TRBD2	NA
CASSSPNPGVTGELFF	TGTGCCAGCAGTTCACCTAATCCAGGGGTTACCGGGGAGCTGTTTTTT	TRBJ2-2	TRBV5-6	NA	few
CASSLRNEQFF	TGTGCCAGCAGTTTGCGTAATGAGCAGTTCTTC	TRBJ2-1	TRBV28	NA	NA
CAWSVPGTDTQYF	TGTGCCTGGAGTGTACCAGGCACAGATACGCAGTATTTT	TRBJ2-3	TRBV30	NA	NA
CAISGTSQETQYF	TGTGCCATCAGTGGTACTAGTCAAGAGACCCAGTACTTC	TRBJ2-5	TRBV6-5	NA	NA
CASSYQNPQETQYF	TGTGCCAGCAGCTACCAGAACCCTCAAGAGACCCAGTACTTC	TRBJ2-5	TRBV11-2	NA	NA